One and the same sample provided the 2 T cell receptor beta chains below, sequenced in a study of low-dose radiotherapy and immunotherapy resistance in tumors. Alpha and beta chains were covered, as first-strand cDNA relied on TRAV- and TRBV-specific primers. It was with a constant-region primer and a V-primer adapter that TCRs were amplified over around 18 PCR cycles. TCRdb independently ran MiXCR on the reads; one entry per CDR3 protein. Found here are tens of thousands of distinct CDR3 sequences, 31% of them singletons; the top ten hold roughly 4%. Time point of the sample: before trial treatment. Sequences were derived from PBMCs, sampled before treatment. These receptors were taken from a male donor with gallbladder cancer.

In its sample, this clonotype was seen a few times. The rearrangement links TRBV6-1 to TRBJ2-7; D is undetermined. Germline loops: CDR1 MNHNS, CDR2 SASEGT. V lost 0 bases and J 4 bases, leaving 7 bases between the germline ends. The CDR3 length is 13 residues. The CDR3 protein is CASSEAPPYEQYF. Written as DNA, the CDR3 is TGTGCCAGCAGTGAAGCCCCGCCATACGAGCAGTACTTC.

This clonotype came up many times. The V and J genes are TRBV4-1 and TRBJ2-2, with unresolved D. The V end was cut by 0 bases, the J end by 0 bases, with 11 bases between. CDR3 length equals 17 residues. In germline, CDR1 is MGHRA, CDR2 YSYEKL. In nucleotides, the CDR3 is TGCGCCAGCAGCCAAGATCTTATCCTCGCGAACACCGGGGAGCTGTTTTTT. Protein sequence: CASSQDLILANTGELFF.